These T cell receptor beta chains were read from a single sample in a study of blood T cell repertoires in COVID-19. The method was immunoSEQ multiplex PCR; TCRdb's version includes in-frame clones alone and lacks a portion of them. This repertoire shows 430,000 or so clones, 70% to 90% found once; its top ten account for about 1.4%. Source material: PBMCs or T cells enriched from blood (not recorded which). Receptors were obtained from a young woman who had been exposed to COVID-19. Each CDR3 is given with its conserved first and last residue. The D gene is left open where the match is weak. Where a row states a size, it is once, few, many or the class of an expanded clone; other rows omit it.

size,D,J,V,DNA,CDR3
-,TRBD1,TRBJ2-2,TRBV19,TGTGCCACCGGGACAGTTAACACCGGGGAGCTGTTTTTT,CATGTVNTGELFF
-,-,TRBJ2-7,TRBV6-5,TGTGCCAGCAGCCCAGGAAACACCTACGAGCAGTACTTC,CASSPGNTYEQYF
-,-,TRBJ1-4,TRBV15,TGTGCCACCAGCAGTTCCTACCGGGGAAAACTGTTTTTT,CATSSSYRGKLFF
-,-,TRBJ1-5,TRBV12-3/TRBV12-4,TGTGCCAGCACACGGACTATTAATCAGCCCCAGCATTTT,CASTRTINQPQHF
few,-,TRBJ1-1,TRBV3-1/TRBV3-2,TGTGCCAGCAGCCGGGAGGCGGTGGCTTTCTTT,CASSREAVAFF
-,TRBD1,TRBJ2-2,TRBV7-8,TGTGCCAGCAGCCCGGGGACAGGGGTCGGGGAGCTGTTTTTT,CASSPGTGVGELFF
-,TRBD1,TRBJ2-3,TRBV6-5,TGTGCCAGCAGTCCCGACAGGGCAGATACGCAGTATTTT,CASSPDRADTQYF
-,-,TRBJ1-5,TRBV9,TGTGCCAGCAGCGTAGAATTTGGAATCGGACTGGGAGGGAATCAGCCCCAGCATTTT,CASSVEFGIGLGGNQPQHF
-,-,TRBJ2-1,TRBV7-9,TGTGCCAGCAGCTTATCGGGCCCCACTAGGGATGAGCAGTTCTTC,CASSLSGPTRDEQFF
-,-,TRBJ1-1,TRBV30,TGTGCCTGGAGTGACCCCCTAGCTGAAGCTTTCTTT,CAWSDPLAEAFF
-,-,TRBJ1-5,TRBV30,TGTGCCTGGGGAACGGGTCTTAATAGCAATCAGCCCCAGCATTTT,CAWGTGLNSNQPQHF
-,TRBD2,TRBJ2-1,TRBV11-2,TGTGCCAGCAGCTTTGGGGGGGACCCAAGATACAATGAGCAGTTCTTC,CASSFGGDPRYNEQFF
-,-,TRBJ1-2,TRBV5-8,TGTGCCAGCAGCCCCGGACTCGGTCCCTATGGCTACACCTTC,CASSPGLGPYGYTF
-,-,TRBJ1-2,TRBV6-5,TGTGCCAGCGGGGGACCGGGAGGGGTCTATGGCTACACCTTC,CASGGPGGVYGYTF
few,TRBD1,TRBJ1-2,TRBV11-2,TGTGCCAGCAGCTTAGATAGAGGGGACGGGACAGCCATCTATGGCTACACCTTC,CASSLDRGDGTAIYGYTF
-,-,TRBJ1-1,TRBV28,TGTGCCAGCAGTTTACTGGGGGCAGAAAACACTGAAGCTTTCTTT,CASSLLGAENTEAFF
-,TRBD2,TRBJ2-1,TRBV15,TGTGCCACCAGCAGAGATAGGCTAGCGGGATTATATGAGCAGTTCTTC,CATSRDRLAGLYEQFF
-,-,TRBJ1-6,TRBV6-5,TGTGCCAGCAGGCCCGACCTAACTATGAATTCACCCCTCCACTTT,CASRPDLTMNSPLHF
-,-,TRBJ1-6,TRBV14,TGTGCCAGCAGCCAATACTATACGGATTCACCCCTCCACTTT,CASSQYYTDSPLHF
-,TRBD1,TRBJ1-5,TRBV27,TGTGCCAGCAGTTTTTCAGGGGGCACTCAGCCCCAGCATTTT,CASSFSGGTQPQHF
-,-,TRBJ2-5,TRBV11-2,TGTGCCAGCAGCTTAACGGGGATTGAGACCCAGTACTTC,CASSLTGIETQYF
once,-,TRBJ2-6,TRBV24-1,TGTGCCACCAGTGGAGCTTTGGGGGCAGGGGCCAACGTCCTGACTTTC,CATSGALGAGANVLTF
-,TRBD2,TRBJ2-1,TRBV6-4,TGTGCCAGCAGTGACGAGGCGGGGGGCTCCTACAATGAGCAGTTCTTC,CASSDEAGGSYNEQFF
-,-,TRBJ1-5,TRBV5-1,TGCGCCAGCAGCTTGGCCGGGGGACCTGGGCAGCCCCAGCATTTT,CASSLAGGPGQPQHF
-,TRBD2,TRBJ2-7,TRBV12-5,TGTGCTAGTGCCCCGGGCGGGACTAGCGGCGAGCAGTACTTC,CASAPGGTSGEQYF
-,TRBD1,TRBJ2-7,TRBV4-3,TGCGCCAGCAGCCAAGAAGGGGGCATCGGGTCCTACGAGCAGTACTTC,CASSQEGGIGSYEQYF
-,-,TRBJ2-1,TRBV20-1,TGCAGTGCTAGTGGAACCCTGCAGGGAGGAGGTTATCATGAGCAGTTCTTC,CSASGTLQGGGYHEQFF
-,-,TRBJ1-3,TRBV13,TGTGCCAGCAGCTCCGCCTTCAGGGTTTCTGGAAACACCATATATTTT,CASSSAFRVSGNTIYF
-,TRBD2,TRBJ2-2,TRBV4-3,TGCGCCAGCAGCCACGCGACTAGCGGGGGGGCTGTCGGGGAGCTGTTTTTT,CASSHATSGGAVGELFF
-,-,TRBJ2-5,TRBV7-2,TGTGCCAGCAGCTTAGGGGCCCTAGAGACCCAGTACTTC,CASSLGALETQYF
-,-,TRBJ2-5,TRBV7-7,TGTGCCAGCAGCCCCCGGCGGCTCCAAGAGACCCAGTACTTC,CASSPRRLQETQYF
-,TRBD1,TRBJ1-1,TRBV5-1,TGCGCCAGCAGCCCCGGGACAGGGGGCCTTGGCACTGAAGCTTTCTTT,CASSPGTGGLGTEAFF